This is a list of T cell receptor beta chains from one sample in a study of early T cells in non-severe SARS-CoV-2 infection. TCRdb recomputed calls from the 5' RACE reads with MiXCR, one row per CDR3 protein. Here the sample spans tens of thousands of distinct CDR3 sequences, roughly 12% being singletons. Sequenced input: whole blood. The origin of the receptors is an adult who was a healthcare worker with PCR-confirmed SARS-CoV-2 infection or an uninfected control (not recorded which). Each CDR3 is given with its conserved first and last residue. Each record gives: clone size, D gene, V gene, J gene, CDR3 DNA, CDR3 protein. D genes are given only for firm matches. Clone sizes are given selectively: once, few, many, or a class where the clone is expanded.

abundance: .; d_gene: TRBD1; v_gene: TRBV7-2; j_gene: TRBJ2-7; CDR3nt: TGTGCCAGCAGCTTCAGCCTCAAGGGGTATTTACAGGGGTCCTACGAGCAGTACTTC; CDR3aa: CASSFSLKGYLQGSYEQYF
abundance: .; d_gene: .; v_gene: TRBV28; j_gene: TRBJ2-1; CDR3nt: TGTGCCAGCAGTGCAAGGGAGCAGTTCTTC; CDR3aa: CASSAREQFF
abundance: .; d_gene: .; v_gene: TRBV6-2/TRBV6-3; j_gene: TRBJ2-7; CDR3nt: TGTGCCAGCAGTTACCCGGGACTTGTGGCCGAGCAGTACTTC; CDR3aa: CASSYPGLVAEQYF
abundance: .; d_gene: TRBD2; v_gene: TRBV12-3/TRBV12-4; j_gene: TRBJ2-5; CDR3nt: TGTGCCAGCAGGCCCCGACTAGCGGGAGTAGGAGAGACCCAGTACTTC; CDR3aa: CASRPRLAGVGETQYF
abundance: .; d_gene: .; v_gene: TRBV4-2; j_gene: TRBJ2-4; CDR3nt: TGTGCCAGCAGCCAAGGGACCCAGGAATTAGCCAAAAACATTCAGTACTTC; CDR3aa: CASSQGTQELAKNIQYF
abundance: .; d_gene: .; v_gene: TRBV4-2; j_gene: TRBJ2-7; CDR3nt: TGTGCCAGCAGCCCGGCCGGCGGTGCCTACGAGCAGTACTTC; CDR3aa: CASSPAGGAYEQYF
abundance: few; d_gene: .; v_gene: TRBV5-4; j_gene: TRBJ1-2; CDR3nt: TGTGCCAGCAGCTTCAAACAGGGAAGAGATGGCTACACCTTC; CDR3aa: CASSFKQGRDGYTF
abundance: .; d_gene: .; v_gene: TRBV20-1; j_gene: TRBJ1-6; CDR3nt: TGCAGTGCTACCAGTCCTAATAATTCACCCCTCCACTTT; CDR3aa: CSATSPNNSPLHF
abundance: many; d_gene: .; v_gene: TRBV11-2; j_gene: TRBJ1-2; CDR3nt: TGTGCCAGCAGCTCATTGAGGGCGTCGAGCTATGGCTACACCTTC; CDR3aa: CASSSLRASSYGYTF
abundance: .; d_gene: TRBD1; v_gene: TRBV20-1; j_gene: TRBJ2-7; CDR3nt: TGCAGTGACGCAGGGGGAATGCCCTACGAGCAGTACTTC; CDR3aa: CSDAGGMPYEQYF
abundance: .; d_gene: TRBD2; v_gene: TRBV20-1; j_gene: TRBJ2-5; CDR3nt: TGCAGTGCTAGGCTAGCGGCTGGTTCAGAGACCCAGTACTTC; CDR3aa: CSARLAAGSETQYF
abundance: many; d_gene: TRBD1; v_gene: TRBV7-9; j_gene: TRBJ2-7; CDR3nt: TGTGCCAGCAGCTTTCCCTTAGGGGGACAGGGAGTCTACGAGCAGTACTTC; CDR3aa: CASSFPLGGQGVYEQYF
abundance: .; d_gene: TRBD1; v_gene: TRBV4-2; j_gene: TRBJ2-5; CDR3nt: TGTGCCAGCAGTTCAGGACAGGGGGGAGAGACCCAGTACTTC; CDR3aa: CASSSGQGGETQYF
abundance: few; d_gene: .; v_gene: TRBV18; j_gene: TRBJ2-7; CDR3nt: TGTGCCAGCTCACCACGGACCCTTAACGAGCAGTACTTC; CDR3aa: CASSPRTLNEQYF
abundance: many; d_gene: .; v_gene: TRBV6-1; j_gene: TRBJ1-5; CDR3nt: TGTGCCAGCAGGGACGGCCTGAATAGCAATCAGCCCCAGCATTTT; CDR3aa: CASRDGLNSNQPQHF
abundance: few; d_gene: .; v_gene: TRBV10-3; j_gene: TRBJ2-7; CDR3nt: TGTGCCATCGGAGGCGACGAGCAGTACTTC; CDR3aa: CAIGGDEQYF
abundance: .; d_gene: .; v_gene: TRBV7-9; j_gene: TRBJ2-7; CDR3nt: TGTGCCAGCCGCGGGGCATACTCCTACGAGCAGTACTTC; CDR3aa: CASRGAYSYEQYF